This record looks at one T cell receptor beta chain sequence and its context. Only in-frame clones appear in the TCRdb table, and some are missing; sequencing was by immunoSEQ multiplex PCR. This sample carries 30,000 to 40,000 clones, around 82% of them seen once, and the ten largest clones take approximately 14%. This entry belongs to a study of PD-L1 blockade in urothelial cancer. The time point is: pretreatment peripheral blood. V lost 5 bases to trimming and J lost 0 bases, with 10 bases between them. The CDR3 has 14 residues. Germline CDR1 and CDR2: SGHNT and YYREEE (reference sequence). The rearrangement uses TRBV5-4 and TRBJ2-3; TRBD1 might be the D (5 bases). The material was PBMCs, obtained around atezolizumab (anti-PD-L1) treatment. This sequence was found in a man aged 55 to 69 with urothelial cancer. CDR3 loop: CASSGASSTDTQYF. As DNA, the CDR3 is TGTGCCAGCAGTGGGGCGAGTAGCACAGATACGCAGTATTTT.